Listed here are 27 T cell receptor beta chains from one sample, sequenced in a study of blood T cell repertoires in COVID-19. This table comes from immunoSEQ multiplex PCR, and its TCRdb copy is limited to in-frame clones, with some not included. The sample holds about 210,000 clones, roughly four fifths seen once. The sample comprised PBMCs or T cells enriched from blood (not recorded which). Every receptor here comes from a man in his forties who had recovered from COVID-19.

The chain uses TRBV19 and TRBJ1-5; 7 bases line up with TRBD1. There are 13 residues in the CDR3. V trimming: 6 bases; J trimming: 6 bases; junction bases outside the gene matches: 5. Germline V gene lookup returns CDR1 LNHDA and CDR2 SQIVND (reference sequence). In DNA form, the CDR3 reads TGTGCCAGTAGATCAACAGGGGTTCAGCCCCAGCATTTT. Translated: CASRSTGVQPQHF.

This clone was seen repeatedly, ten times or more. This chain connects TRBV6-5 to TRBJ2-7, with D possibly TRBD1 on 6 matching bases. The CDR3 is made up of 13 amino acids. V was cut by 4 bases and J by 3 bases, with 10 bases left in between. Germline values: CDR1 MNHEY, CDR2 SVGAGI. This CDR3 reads CASSFMTGYEQYF. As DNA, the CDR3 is TGTGCCAGCAGTTTTATGACAGGCTACGAGCAGTACTTC.

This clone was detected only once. The CDR3 DNA reads as TGTGCCAGCAGCCCCACAGCATATAGCAATCAGCCCCAGCATTTT. Amino acid sequence: CASSPTAYSNQPQHF. The chain links TRBV11-2 to TRBJ1-5; unclear D gene. There are 15 residues in the CDR3. V lost 5 bases to trimming and J lost 0 bases, with 11 bases between them. CDR1 SGHAT and CDR2 FQNNGV come from the germline V gene.

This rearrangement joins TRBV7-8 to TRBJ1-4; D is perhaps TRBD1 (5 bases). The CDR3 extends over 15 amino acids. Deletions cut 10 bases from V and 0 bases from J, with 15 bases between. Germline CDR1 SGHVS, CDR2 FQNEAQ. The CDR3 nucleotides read TGTGCCACCAGGACATCTTATGCAACTAATGAAAAACTGTTTTTT. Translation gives CATRTSYATNEKLFF.

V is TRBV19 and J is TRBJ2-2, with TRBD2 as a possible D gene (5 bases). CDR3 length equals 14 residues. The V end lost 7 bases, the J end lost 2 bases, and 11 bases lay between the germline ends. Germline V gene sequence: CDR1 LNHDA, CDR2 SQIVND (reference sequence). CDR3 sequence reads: CASTRGLNTGELFF. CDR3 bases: TGTGCCAGTACGAGAGGGCTCAACACCGGGGAGCTGTTTTTT. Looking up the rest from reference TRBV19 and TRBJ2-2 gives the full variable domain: DGGITQSPKYLFRKEGQNVTLSCEQNLNHDAMYWYRQDPGQGLRLIYYSQIVNDFQKGDIAEGYSVSREKKESFPLTVTSAQKNPTAFYLCASTRGLNTGELFFGEGSRLTVL.

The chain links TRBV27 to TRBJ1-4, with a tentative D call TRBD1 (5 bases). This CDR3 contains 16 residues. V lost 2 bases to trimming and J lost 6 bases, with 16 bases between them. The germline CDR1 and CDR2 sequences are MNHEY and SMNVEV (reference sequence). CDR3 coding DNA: TGTGCCAGCAGTTTACAGCTCCAGGGAGGGGATGAAAAACTGTTTTTT. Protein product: CASSLQLQGGDEKLFF.

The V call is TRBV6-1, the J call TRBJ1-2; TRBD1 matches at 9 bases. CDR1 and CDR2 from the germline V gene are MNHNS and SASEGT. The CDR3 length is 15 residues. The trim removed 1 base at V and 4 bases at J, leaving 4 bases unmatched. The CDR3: CASSEGTGEVYGYTF. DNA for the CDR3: TGTGCCAGCAGTGAAGGGACAGGGGAAGTCTATGGCTACACCTTC.

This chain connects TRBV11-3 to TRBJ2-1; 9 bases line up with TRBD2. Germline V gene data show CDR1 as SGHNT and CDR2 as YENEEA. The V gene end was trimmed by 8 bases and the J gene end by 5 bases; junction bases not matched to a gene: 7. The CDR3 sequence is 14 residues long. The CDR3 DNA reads TGTGCCAGCGCAGCGGGGGGCCCAAACAATGAGCAGTTCTTC. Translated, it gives CASAAGGPNNEQFF.

As DNA, the CDR3 is TGTGCCAGCAGCTTAAAGGGCGGGGGGGCTAATACGCAGTATTTT. This gives the protein CASSLKGGGANTQYF. This sequence joins TRBV7-3 and TRBJ2-3; TRBD2 aligns across 9 bases. CDR3 length equals 15 residues. V lost 1 base and J lost 7; bases outside the gene matches: 6. CDR1 is SGHTA, CDR2 FQGTGA, per germline.

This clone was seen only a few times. Written as DNA, the CDR3 is TGCGCCAGCAACGGTGAGGGGGGCACAGATACGCAGTATTTT. This gives the protein CASNGEGGTDTQYF. J is TRBJ2-3 and V is TRBV5-1; D is possibly TRBD1 (6 bases). This CDR3 is built from 14 residues. Trimming cost V 6 bases and J 1 base, with 12 bases left between them. Germline lookup yields CDR1 SGHRS and CDR2 YFSETQ.

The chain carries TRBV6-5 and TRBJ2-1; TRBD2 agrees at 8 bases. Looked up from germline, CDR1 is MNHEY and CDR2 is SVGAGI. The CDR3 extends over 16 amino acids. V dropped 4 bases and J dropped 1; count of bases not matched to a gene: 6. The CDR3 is CASSSGGGTSYNEQFF. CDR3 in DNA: TGTGCCAGCAGTTCCGGGGGGGGAACGTCCTACAATGAGCAGTTCTTC.

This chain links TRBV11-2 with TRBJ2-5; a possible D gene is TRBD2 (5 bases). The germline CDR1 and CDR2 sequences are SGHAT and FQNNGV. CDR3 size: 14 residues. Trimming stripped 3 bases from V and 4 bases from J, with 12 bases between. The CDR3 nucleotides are TGTGCCAGCAGCTTCTCGACTACTCGAGAGACCCAGTACTTC. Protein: CASSFSTTRETQYF.

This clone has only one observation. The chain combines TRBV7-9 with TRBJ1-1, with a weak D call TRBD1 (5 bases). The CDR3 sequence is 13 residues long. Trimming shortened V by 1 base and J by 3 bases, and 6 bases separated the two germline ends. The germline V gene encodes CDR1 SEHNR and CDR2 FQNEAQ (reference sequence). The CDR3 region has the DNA TGTGCCAGCAGCTTAGTAGGGGACACTGAAGCTTTCTTT. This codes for CASSLVGDTEAFF.

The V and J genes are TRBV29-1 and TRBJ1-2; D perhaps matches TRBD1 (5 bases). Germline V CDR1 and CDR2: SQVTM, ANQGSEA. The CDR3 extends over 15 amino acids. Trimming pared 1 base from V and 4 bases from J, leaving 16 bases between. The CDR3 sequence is CSVEADSSGAYGYTF. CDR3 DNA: TGCAGCGTTGAAGCCGACTCTTCTGGGGCCTATGGCTACACCTTC.

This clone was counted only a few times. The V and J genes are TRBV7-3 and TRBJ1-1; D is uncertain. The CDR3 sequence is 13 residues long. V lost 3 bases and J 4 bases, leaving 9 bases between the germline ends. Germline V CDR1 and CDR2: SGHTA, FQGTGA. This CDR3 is CASSLWRGTEAFF. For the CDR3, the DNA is TGTGCCAGCAGCTTGTGGCGAGGCACTGAAGCTTTCTTT. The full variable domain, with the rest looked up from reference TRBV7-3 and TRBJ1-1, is GAGVSQTPSNKVTEKGKYVELRCDPISGHTALYWYRQSLGQGPEFLIYFQGTGAADDSGLPNDRFFAVRPEGSVSTLKIQRTERGDSAVYLCASSLWRGTEAFFGQGTRLTVV.

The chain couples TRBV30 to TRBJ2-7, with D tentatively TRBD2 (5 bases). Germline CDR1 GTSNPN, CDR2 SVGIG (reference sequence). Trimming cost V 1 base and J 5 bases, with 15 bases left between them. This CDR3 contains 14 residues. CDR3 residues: CAWSASTGRHEQYF. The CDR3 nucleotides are TGTGCCTGGAGTGCTTCTACGGGAAGGCACGAGCAGTACTTC.

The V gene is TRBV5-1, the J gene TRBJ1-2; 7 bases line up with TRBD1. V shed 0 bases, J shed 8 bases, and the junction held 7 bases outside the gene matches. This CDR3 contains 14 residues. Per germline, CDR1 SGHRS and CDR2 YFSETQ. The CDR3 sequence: CASSLGQGSEGYTF. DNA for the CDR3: TGCGCCAGCAGCTTGGGACAGGGCTCGGAGGGCTACACCTTC.

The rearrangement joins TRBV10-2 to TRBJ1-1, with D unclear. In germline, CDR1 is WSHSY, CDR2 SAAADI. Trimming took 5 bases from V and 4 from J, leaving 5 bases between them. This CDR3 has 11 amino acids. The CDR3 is CASSPGTEAFF. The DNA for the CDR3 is TGCGCCAGCAGTCCGGGCACTGAAGCTTTCTTT.

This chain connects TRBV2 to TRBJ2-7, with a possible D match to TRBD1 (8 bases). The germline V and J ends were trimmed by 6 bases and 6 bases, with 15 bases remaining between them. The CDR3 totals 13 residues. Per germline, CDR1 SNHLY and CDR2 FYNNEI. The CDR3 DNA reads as TGTGCCAGCAGCCCACAGGGGGGGGCCGAGCAGTACTTC. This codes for CASSPQGGAEQYF. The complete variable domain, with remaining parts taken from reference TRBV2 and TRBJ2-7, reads EPEVTQTPSHQVTQMGQEVILRCVPISNHLYFYWYRQILGQKVEFLVSFYNNEISEKSEIFDDQFSVERPDGSNFTLKIRSTKLEDSAMYFCASSPQGGAEQYFGPGTRLTVT.

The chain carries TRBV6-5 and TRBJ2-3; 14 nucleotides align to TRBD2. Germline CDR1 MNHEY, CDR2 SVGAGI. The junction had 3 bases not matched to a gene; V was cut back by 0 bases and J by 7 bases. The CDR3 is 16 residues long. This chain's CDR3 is CASSYSGTSGRNTQYF. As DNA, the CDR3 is TGTGCCAGCAGTTACTCGGGGACTAGCGGGAGAAATACGCAGTATTTT.

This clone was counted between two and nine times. CDR3 sequence: CASRRSPEDNYGYTF. For the CDR3, the DNA is TGTGCCAGCAGGAGGAGTCCTGAAGATAACTATGGCTACACCTTC. V usage is TRBV6-5 and J usage is TRBJ1-2; no firm D call. CDR1 and CDR2 (germline): MNHEY, SVGAGI. V was shortened by 6 bases and J by 1 base, with 15 bases between the two germline ends. This CDR3 comprises 15 residues.

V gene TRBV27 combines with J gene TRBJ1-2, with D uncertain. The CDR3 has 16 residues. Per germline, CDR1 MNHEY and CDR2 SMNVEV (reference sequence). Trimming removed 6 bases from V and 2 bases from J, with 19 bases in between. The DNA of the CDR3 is TGTGCCAGCAGACTAGCCGGGCGCCGGGAGAACTATGGCTACACCTTC. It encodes CASRLAGRRENYGYTF.

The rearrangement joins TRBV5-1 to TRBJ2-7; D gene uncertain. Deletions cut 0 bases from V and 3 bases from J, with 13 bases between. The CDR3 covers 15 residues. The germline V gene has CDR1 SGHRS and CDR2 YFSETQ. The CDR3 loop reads CASSLDRLNGYEQYF. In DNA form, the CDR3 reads TGCGCCAGCAGCTTGGATCGCCTGAACGGCTACGAGCAGTACTTC. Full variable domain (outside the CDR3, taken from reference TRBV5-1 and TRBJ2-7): KAGVTQTPRYLIKTRGQQVTLSCSPISGHRSVSWYQQTPGQGLQFLFEYFSETQRNKGNFPGRFSGRQFSNSRSEMNVSTLELGDSALYLCASSLDRLNGYEQYFGPGTRLTVT.

The CDR3 DNA is TGCGCCAGCAGCTTGGCGACAGGGGCCAATGAGCAGTTCTTC. Its translation: CASSLATGANEQFF. The chain carries TRBV5-1 and TRBJ2-1, with 8 bases matching TRBD1. This CDR3 is 14 amino acids long. Per the germline V gene, CDR1 is SGHRS and CDR2 is YFSETQ. J gave up 6 bases and V 0 bases, and 2 bases lay outside the gene matches.

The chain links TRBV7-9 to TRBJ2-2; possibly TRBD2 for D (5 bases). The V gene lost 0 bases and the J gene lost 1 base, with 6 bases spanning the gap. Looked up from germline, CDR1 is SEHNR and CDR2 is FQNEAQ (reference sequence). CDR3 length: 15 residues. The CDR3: CASSLAGENTGELFF. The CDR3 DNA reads TGTGCCAGCAGCTTAGCGGGAGAGAACACCGGGGAGCTGTTTTTT.

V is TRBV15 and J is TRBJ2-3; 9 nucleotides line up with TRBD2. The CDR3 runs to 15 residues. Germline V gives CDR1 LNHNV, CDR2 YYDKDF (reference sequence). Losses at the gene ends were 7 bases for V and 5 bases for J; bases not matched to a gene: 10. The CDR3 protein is CATKGKREVEDTQYF. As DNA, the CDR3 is TGTGCCACCAAAGGGAAGCGGGAGGTTGAAGATACGCAGTATTTT.

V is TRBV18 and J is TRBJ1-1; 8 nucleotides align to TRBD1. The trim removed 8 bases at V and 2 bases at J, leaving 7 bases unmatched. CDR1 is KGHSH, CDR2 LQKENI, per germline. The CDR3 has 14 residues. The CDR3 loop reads CASGRQGINTEAFF. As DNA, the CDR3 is TGTGCCAGCGGGAGACAGGGGATAAACACTGAAGCTTTCTTT.